This T cell receptor (beta chain) was identified in a study of blood T cell repertoires in COVID-19. Study-wide context: Whether acute or convalescent, the COVID-19 samples came from the United States, Italy and Spain. T cells, B-cell-depleted T cells, or PBMCs supplied cDNA or gDNA.

Original data processing: Nucleated cell counts were estimated from reference gene primer amplification. Profiling relied on immunoSEQ multiplex PCR, and the TCRdb table lists in-frame clones only, not all of them. That table gives V, J and clone size, and the DNA gave D and trimming. Of approximately 350,000 clones in the sample, 80% to 90% were seen once. The CDR3 has 16 residues. Per germline, CDR1 SNHLY and CDR2 FYNNEI. The J segment lost 3 bases and the V segment lost 2 bases, leaving 4 bases of the junction unmatched. The Seattle patients, enrolled during active infection, were followed longitudinally.

Sequencing input: peripheral blood. The receptor was derived from a woman aged 30 to 39 with COVID-19, enrolled during active disease. The chain joins TRBV2 to TRBJ2-3, with 11 nucleotides matching TRBD2. This CDR3 reads CASSELAGGTTDTQYF. In DNA form, the CDR3 reads TGTGCCAGCAGTGAACTAGCGGGGGGCACTACAGATACGCAGTATTTT.